The 11 T cell receptor beta chains given below trace back to one sample, sequenced in a study of shared clonotypes between healthy human individuals. Method: immunoSEQ multiplex PCR; TCRdb's copy keeps in-frame clones and lacks some. The profile shows more than 400,000 clones, around 95% of them singletons. The sample comprised naive CD4+ T cells sorted from blood. Subset in this sample: CD45RA+ positively selected. The receptors shown here come from a woman in her 30s in good health.

The chain carries TRBV6-5 and TRBJ2-1; TRBD2 agrees at 8 bases. V lost 7 bases, J lost 7 bases, and 6 bases stayed unmatched. The germline CDR1 and CDR2 sequences are MNHEY and SVGAGI. The CDR3 has 13 residues. The CDR3 spells CASTSGGRNEQFF. DNA of the CDR3: TGTGCCAGCACTTCGGGCGGGAGGAATGAGCAGTTCTTC.

This chain links TRBV28 with TRBJ1-2; 8 nucleotides line up with TRBD1. This CDR3 has 12 residues. Germline V lookup: CDR1 MDHEN, CDR2 SYDVKM. V was clipped by 5 bases and J by 8 bases; unmatched bases: 4. The CDR3 nucleotides are TGTGCCAGCAGTCAGACAGGGGCAGGCTACACCTTC. It specifies CASSQTGAGYTF.

This sequence joins TRBV20-1 and TRBJ2-7; unclear D gene. Per the germline V gene, CDR1 is DFQATT and CDR2 is SNEGSKA (reference sequence). Trimming left V 5 bases short and J 4 bases short, with 6 bases between. This CDR3 contains 10 residues. CDR3 amino acids: CSAAQYEQYF. The CDR3 bases are TGCAGTGCTGCCCAGTACGAGCAGTACTTC.

This chain joins TRBV5-1 and TRBJ2-3; possibly TRBD2 for D (5 bases). Germline CDR1 SGHRS, CDR2 YFSETQ. This CDR3 region has 16 residues. Between the trimmed V and J ends, which lost 0 bases and 0 bases, there was a span of 11 bases. CDR3: CASSLEREPSTDTQYF. The CDR3 DNA is TGCGCCAGCAGCTTGGAGAGGGAACCTAGCACAGATACGCAGTATTTT.

In this sample, this clone turned up once. The rearrangement uses TRBV19 and TRBJ1-5; 7 bases are a match to TRBD1. The CDR3 has 18 residues. Germline V gene data show CDR1 as LNHDA and CDR2 as SQIVND (reference sequence). After removal of 0 bases from V and 7 bases from J, the junction contained 15 bases not matched to a gene. The CDR3 DNA follows: TGTGCCAGTAGTATAGAACAGTATATTGGACAGGCACAGCAGCCCCAGCATTTT. This translates into CASSIEQYIGQAQQPQHF.

This clone has only one observation. This chain uses TRBV27 with TRBJ2-5; 10 bases agree with TRBD1. After removal of 4 bases from V and 5 bases from J, the junction contained 7 bases not matched to a gene. CDR1 is MNHEY, CDR2 SMNVEV, per germline (reference sequence). CDR3 length: 15 amino acids. The CDR3 DNA reads TGTGCCAGCAGTTCCCCGGGACAGGGGTTGGAGACCCAGTACTTC. Translation: CASSSPGQGLETQYF.

This clone was seen just once. The chain couples TRBV7-2 to TRBJ2-5; 13 bases are a match to TRBD2. The last part of the DNA fits TRBJ2-7 better; the J call may be wrong. This CDR3 spans 17 amino acids. CDR1 is SGHTA, CDR2 FQGNSA, per germline. CDR3 bases: TGTGCCAGCAGCGACATGGGACTAGCGGGAAAACCCTACGAGCAGTACTTC. Residues: CASSDMGLAGKPYEQYF.

The chain uses TRBV28 and TRBJ2-7; D gene unclear. V lost 0 bases and J lost 0, with 9 bases in between. CDR3 length equals 15 residues. Germline V lookup: CDR1 MDHEN, CDR2 SYDVKM. The CDR3 nucleotides read TGTGCCAGCAGTTTATGGGCCGCCAGCTCCTACGAGCAGTACTTC. Its protein product is CASSLWAASSYEQYF. Based on the CDR3 plus reference TRBV28 and TRBJ2-7, the full variable domain is DVKVTQSSRYLVKRTGEKVFLECVQDMDHENMFWYRQDPGLGLRLIYFSYDVKMKEKGDIPEGYSVSREKKERFSLILESASTNQTSMYLCASSLWAASSYEQYFGPGTRLTVT.

The chain has TRBV18 and TRBJ2-5; D not resolved. The end of the DNA is better explained by TRBJ2-7, so the J call may be wrong. Per the germline V gene, CDR1 is KGHSH and CDR2 is LQKENI. CDR3 length: 11 residues. CDR3 residues: CASSKGYEQYF. DNA of the CDR3: TGTGCCAGCTCAAAGGGTTACGAGCAGTACTTC.

The rearrangement uses TRBV6-1 and TRBJ1-4; 7 bases align to TRBD1. Per germline, CDR1 MNHNS and CDR2 SASEGT. The junction had 9 bases not matched to a gene; V was cut back by 4 bases and J by 4 bases. The CDR3 has 16 amino acids. DNA of the CDR3: TGTGCCAGCAGTGCCTCCACAGGGGTTAATAATGAAAAACTGTTTTTT. As protein: CASSASTGVNNEKLFF.

CDR3 nucleotides: TGTGCCAGCTCCCAAACAGGGGCGTCTGGAAACACCATATATTTT. Encoded protein: CASSQTGASGNTIYF. This chain connects TRBV18 to TRBJ1-3; 7 bases fit TRBD1. The CDR3 is 15 residues long. Trimming at V came to 6 bases and at J to 1 base, leaving 6 bases not matched to a gene. Germline CDR1 and CDR2: KGHSH and LQKENI.